The rows below give T cell receptor beta chains drawn from one sample of a study of T cells after yellow fever vaccination. TCRdb reprocessed the 5' RACE reads via MiXCR and lists one record per CDR3 protein. Among 5,000 or so distinct CDR3 sequences listed, about 6.1% were seen once. The sample in question was PBMCs, either bulk or a sorted T-cell subset (CD4+, CD8+, memory, or dextramer-sorted; not recorded which), obtained about 2 weeks after the first yellow fever vaccination. These receptors were collected from a young man who received the YFV17D yellow fever vaccine. Each CDR3 is given with its conserved first and last residue. Each record gives: clone size, D gene, J gene, V gene, CDR3 DNA, CDR3 protein. A D gene is named only where the DNA matches it firmly. Clone size, where shown, is once, few, many, or a class for clones that have expanded.

abundance: many
d_gene: NA
j_gene: TRBJ2-1
v_gene: TRBV27
CDR3nt: TGTGCCAGCAGTCTGAGATTCGTGGACCCCAATGAGCAGTTCTTC
CDR3aa: CASSLRFVDPNEQFF

abundance: many
d_gene: NA
j_gene: TRBJ2-1
v_gene: TRBV7-9
CDR3nt: TGTGCCAGCAGCCCCTGGGGAGGGGGTTCGACCTACAATGAGCAGTTCTTC
CDR3aa: CASSPWGGGSTYNEQFF

abundance: NA
d_gene: NA
j_gene: TRBJ1-1
v_gene: TRBV29-1
CDR3nt: TGCAGCGGTACTAAAATGAACACTGAAGCTTTCTTT
CDR3aa: CSGTKMNTEAFF

abundance: many
d_gene: NA
j_gene: TRBJ1-1
v_gene: TRBV6-2/TRBV6-3
CDR3nt: TGTGCCAGCAGTTACAGAAACACTGAAGCTTTCTTT
CDR3aa: CASSYRNTEAFF

abundance: medium-sized
d_gene: TRBD1
j_gene: TRBJ1-2
v_gene: TRBV6-1
CDR3nt: TGTGCCAGCAGTGAGACAGGGGCAACTAACTATGGCTACACCTTC
CDR3aa: CASSETGATNYGYTF

abundance: many
d_gene: TRBD1
j_gene: TRBJ2-7
v_gene: TRBV6-6
CDR3nt: TGTGCCAGCAGTATCCAGGGGGCAGTCTACGAGCAGTACTTC
CDR3aa: CASSIQGAVYEQYF

abundance: many
d_gene: NA
j_gene: TRBJ2-1
v_gene: TRBV28
CDR3nt: TGTGCCAGCAGTTTATCCTTTCGGACAGAGTCCTACAATGAGCAGTTCTTC
CDR3aa: CASSLSFRTESYNEQFF

abundance: many
d_gene: NA
j_gene: TRBJ1-1
v_gene: TRBV5-1
CDR3nt: TGCGCCAGCGCTAAGGACACTGGGAGCTCTGAAGCTTTCTTT
CDR3aa: CASAKDTGSSEAFF

abundance: many
d_gene: NA
j_gene: TRBJ1-2
v_gene: TRBV11-2
CDR3nt: TGTGCCAGCAGCTTAGTCCCTGGAACTAACTATGGCTACACCTTC
CDR3aa: CASSLVPGTNYGYTF

abundance: many
d_gene: NA
j_gene: TRBJ1-2
v_gene: TRBV12-5
CDR3nt: TGTGCTAGTGGTACCCACAGCAGTTCGTCCGGCTACACCTTC
CDR3aa: CASGTHSSSSGYTF

abundance: many
d_gene: TRBD1
j_gene: TRBJ1-1
v_gene: TRBV12-3/TRBV12-4
CDR3nt: TGTGCCAGCAGGGGGGACAGGGGCGACACTGAAGCTTTCTTT
CDR3aa: CASRGDRGDTEAFF